The 13 T cell receptor beta chains below all came from one sample that was sequenced in a study of technical replicates of blood from several donors. The repertoire was sequenced with immunoSEQ multiplex PCR; TCRdb's copy has only in-frame clones and lacks some. The sample holds under 85,000 clones, around 97% seen once. Sequenced: T cells isolated from PBMCs. All receptors come from a human donor in good health.

The V and J genes are TRBV7-9 and TRBJ1-2; 7 nucleotides line up with TRBD1. The germline V gene encodes CDR1 SEHNR and CDR2 FQNEAQ (reference sequence). Trimming took 5 bases from V and 7 from J; bases not matched to a gene: 4. The CDR3 runs to 12 residues. The CDR3 DNA follows: TGTGCCAGCAGCCTGGGACAGCCTGGCTACACCTTC. It specifies CASSLGQPGYTF. Full variable domain (missing parts from reference TRBV7-9 and TRBJ1-2): DTGVSQNPRHKITKRGQNVTFRCDPISEHNRLYWYRQTLGQGPEFLTYFQNEAQLEKSRLLSDRFSAERPKGSFSTLEIQRTEQGDSAMYLCASSLGQPGYTFGSGTRLTVV.

The chain links TRBV19 to TRBJ2-1, with 9 positions matching TRBD2. Germline CDR1 and CDR2: LNHDA and SQIVND (reference sequence). The CDR3 sequence is 16 residues long. The ends lost 7 bases at V and 8 bases at J; junction bases unmatched: 15. The CDR3 loop reads CASTLSPSGMLYEQFF. In nucleotides, the CDR3 is TGTGCCAGTACTCTAAGTCCTAGCGGGATGCTCTATGAGCAGTTCTTC.

The chain links TRBV7-9 to TRBJ1-1; TRBD1 matches at 7 bases. Trimming at V came to 5 bases and at J to 3 bases, leaving 15 bases not matched to a gene. Germline loops: CDR1 SEHNR, CDR2 FQNEAQ (reference sequence). The CDR3 has 17 amino acids. The CDR3 loop reads CASSPSLRQGLDTEAFF. The CDR3 DNA is TGTGCCAGCAGCCCAAGCCTTCGACAGGGTTTAGACACTGAAGCTTTCTTT.

For the CDR3, the DNA is TGTGCCAGCAGCAAGAAGGGGACAAAAGCTTTCTTT. This translates into CASSKKGTKAFF. The chain couples TRBV21-1 to TRBJ1-1; TRBD1 is the table's D call and was not checked against the DNA. TRBV21-1 corresponds to a pseudogene. This CDR3 region has 12 residues.

The rearrangement joins TRBV4-1 to TRBJ1-5; 10 bases agree with TRBD1. There are 19 residues in the CDR3. CDR1 and CDR2 from the germline V gene are MGHRA and YSYEKL. V was pared by 1 base and J by 2 bases, with 11 bases of the junction left unmatched. This chain's CDR3 is CASSQAGTGEVGGNQPQHF. The CDR3 DNA follows: TGCGCCAGCAGCCAAGCTGGGACAGGGGAAGTGGGGGGCAATCAGCCCCAGCATTTT.

The chain recombines TRBV27 with TRBJ2-5, with D perhaps TRBD2 (5 bases). The CDR3 covers 14 residues. Germline CDR1 MNHEY, CDR2 SMNVEV (reference sequence). Trimming took off 3 bases at V and 3 bases at J, with 11 bases between the two ends. CDR3 DNA: TGTGCCAGCAGTTTTCTAGCCGCAAAAGAGACCCAGTACTTC. Its translation is CASSFLAAKETQYF.

The V gene is TRBV30, the J gene TRBJ1-1; D unclear. Trimming stripped 5 bases from V and 1 base from J, with 8 bases between. Germline V lookup: CDR1 GTSNPN, CDR2 SVGIG (reference sequence). The CDR3 sequence is 12 residues long. The CDR3 sequence: CAWGRRNTEAFF. The CDR3, as DNA: TGTGCCTGGGGTAGAAGGAACACTGAAGCTTTCTTT. Supplemented by reference TRBV30 and TRBJ1-1, the full variable domain reads SQTIHQWPATLVQPVGSPLSLECTVEGTSNPNLYWYRQAAGRGLQLLFYSVGIGQISSEVPQNLSASRPQDRQFILSSKKLLLSDSGFYLCAWGRRNTEAFFGQGTRLTVV.

The rearrangement uses TRBV5-4 and TRBJ2-7; weak D call: TRBD1 (5 bases). Trimming cost V 0 bases and J 2 bases, with 12 bases left between them. CDR1 and CDR2 from the germline V gene are SGHNT and YYREEE (reference sequence). The CDR3 sequence is 15 residues long. CDR3 sequence reads: CASSLDSAGPYEQYF. The CDR3 DNA is TGTGCCAGCAGCTTGGACTCTGCAGGGCCCTACGAGCAGTACTTC.

The V call is TRBV4-3, the J call TRBJ2-1; the match to TRBD2 covers 10 bases. Germline V lookup: CDR1 LGHNA, CDR2 YSLEER. This CDR3 has 15 residues. Trimming cost V 4 bases and J 6 bases; bases outside gene matches: 6. CDR3 in amino acids: CASSRGSSGSNEQFF. CDR3 DNA: TGCGCCAGCAGCCGGGGTTCTAGCGGGAGCAATGAGCAGTTCTTC.

The rearrangement joins TRBV27 to TRBJ2-5; D is perhaps TRBD1 (6 bases). V lost 6 bases and J 4 bases, leaving 9 bases between the germline ends. Looked up from germline, CDR1 is MNHEY and CDR2 is SMNVEV (reference sequence). The CDR3 contains 12 residues. The CDR3 DNA reads TGTGCCAGCAGCGAGGACAGAGAGACCCAGTACTTC. Amino acid sequence: CASSEDRETQYF.

The rearrangement links TRBV20-1 to TRBJ2-7; 8 bases are a match to TRBD2. CDR1 DFQATT and CDR2 SNEGSKA come from the germline V gene (reference sequence). V lost 7 bases to trimming and J lost 6 bases; unmatched junction nucleotides: 5. The length of the CDR3 is 11 residues. CDR3 in amino acids: CSGTSYIEQYF. The CDR3 bases are TGCAGTGGGACTAGCTACATCGAGCAGTACTTC.

V usage is TRBV7-8 and J usage is TRBJ2-1, with D hard to call. CDR3 length: 15 residues. The V and J ends lost 0 bases and 3 bases respectively, with 9 bases between them. Germline V gives CDR1 SGHVS, CDR2 FQNEAQ. CDR3 region: CASSLAREIYNEQFF. CDR3 nucleotide sequence: TGTGCCAGCAGCTTAGCTAGAGAAATCTACAATGAGCAGTTCTTC.

This clone was found once. The rearrangement uses TRBV18 and TRBJ2-4, with TRBD1 identical over 11 bases. In germline, CDR1 is KGHSH, CDR2 LQKENI. The CDR3 length is 17 residues. The ends lost 2 bases at V and 9 bases at J; junction bases unmatched: 12. CDR3 coding DNA: TGTGCCAGCTCACCAGCGGACAGGGGGCCCGACGTGGGCATTCAGTACTTC. This encodes CASSPADRGPDVGIQYF. The whole variable domain, filled in from reference TRBV18 and TRBJ2-4, reads NAGVMQNPRHLVRRRGQEARLRCSPMKGHSHVYWYRQLPEEGLKFMVYLQKENIIDESGMPKERFSAEFPKEGPSILRIQQVVRGDSAAYFCASSPADRGPDVGIQYFGAGTRLSVL.